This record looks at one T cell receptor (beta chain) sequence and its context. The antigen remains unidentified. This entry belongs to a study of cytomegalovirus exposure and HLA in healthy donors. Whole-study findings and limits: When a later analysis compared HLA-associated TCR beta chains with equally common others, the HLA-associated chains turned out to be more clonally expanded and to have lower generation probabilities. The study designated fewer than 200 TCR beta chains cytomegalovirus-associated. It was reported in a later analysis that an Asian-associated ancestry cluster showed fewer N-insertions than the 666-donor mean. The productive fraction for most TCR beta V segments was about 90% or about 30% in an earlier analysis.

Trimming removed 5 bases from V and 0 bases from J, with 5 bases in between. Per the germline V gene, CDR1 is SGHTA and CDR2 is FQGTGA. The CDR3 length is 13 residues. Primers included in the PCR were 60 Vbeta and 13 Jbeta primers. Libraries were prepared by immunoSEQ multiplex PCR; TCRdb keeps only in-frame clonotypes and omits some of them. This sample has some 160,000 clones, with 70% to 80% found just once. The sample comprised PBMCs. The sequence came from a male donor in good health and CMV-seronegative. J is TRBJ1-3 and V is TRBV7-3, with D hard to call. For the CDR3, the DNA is TGTGCCAGCAGCGAGAGCTCTGGAAACACCATATATTTT. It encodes CASSESSGNTIYF.